The rows below give T cell receptor beta chains drawn from one sample of a study of blood T cell repertoires in COVID-19. The method was immunoSEQ multiplex PCR; TCRdb's version includes in-frame clones alone and lacks a portion of them. Seen here are over 80,000 clones, around 79% observed once, and the top ten hold over 15%. Sequenced sample: peripheral blood. These receptors came from a woman of 80 years or more with active or convalescent COVID-19. The CDR3 runs from the conserved cysteine through the conserved F or W. D genes are given only for firm matches. Clone size is stated in some rows and not others, as once, few, many or a class when expanded.

clone size	V gene	J gene	D gene	CDR3 DNA	CDR3 protein
.	TRBV18	TRBJ1-2	.	TGTGCCAGCTCACCCGGGCCTTCTCAGGGTTGGTACACCTTC	CASSPGPSQGWYTF
.	TRBV10-2	TRBJ2-2	.	TGCGCCAGCAGTGAAGGGGGTTTCGACACCGGGGAGCTGTTTTTT	CASSEGGFDTGELFF
few	TRBV28	TRBJ1-5	.	TGTGCCAGCTCTCACATTCCGCATCCCCAGCATTTT	CASSHIPHPQHF
.	TRBV7-7	TRBJ2-3	TRBD2	TGTGCTAGCAGCCCGCAACTAGCGGGTACAGATACGCAGTATTTT	CASSPQLAGTDTQYF
.	TRBV25-1	TRBJ2-7	.	TGTGCCAGCAGCGAAAGCCAGGGGATCGTCTACGAGCAGTACTTC	CASSESQGIVYEQYF
.	TRBV2	TRBJ2-5	TRBD1	TGTGCCAGCAGTCTGGGACAGCCTCAAGAGACCCAGTACTTC	CASSLGQPQETQYF
.	TRBV12-3/TRBV12-4	TRBJ2-7	.	TGTGCCAGCAGTTTGAGGTGGGAGCAGTACTTC	CASSLRWEQYF
.	TRBV28	TRBJ2-7	TRBD1	TGTGCCAGCAGTTCCCCTCTTGACCGGGACAGGCGACGATACGAGCAGTACTTC	CASSSPLDRDRRRYEQYF
.	TRBV5-1	TRBJ2-5	TRBD1	TGCGCCAGCAGCCGACAGGGCCAAGAGACCCAGTACTTC	CASSRQGQETQYF
.	TRBV6-2/TRBV6-3	TRBJ2-5	.	TGTGCCAGCAGTTACCCCGAGGAGACCCAGTACTTC	CASSYPEETQYF
few	TRBV5-1	TRBJ2-2	TRBD1	TGCGCCAGCAGCTCTCGGGACAGGGGGAGATTTGGCACCGGGGAGCTGTTTTTT	CASSSRDRGRFGTGELFF
once	TRBV10-3	TRBJ1-1	TRBD1	TGTGCCATCAGTGGAGGACAGGCGAACACTGAAGCTTTCTTT	CAISGGQANTEAFF
.	TRBV4-3	TRBJ2-4	.	TGCGCCAGCAGCCTTTCGACTAGTGGGTTGGACATTCAGTACTTC	CASSLSTSGLDIQYF
.	TRBV6-5	TRBJ2-2	.	TGTGCCAGCAGTTACCAACAGACGAACACCGGGGAGCTGTTTTTT	CASSYQQTNTGELFF
.	TRBV27	TRBJ1-3	TRBD1	TGTGCCAGCAGTTCGACAGGGGGCTCTGGAAACACCATATATTTT	CASSSTGGSGNTIYF
.	TRBV5-1	TRBJ2-5	TRBD2	TGTGCCAGCAGCTTGGGTTCCCTAGCGGGAGGGCAGGAGACCCAGTACTTC	CASSLGSLAGGQETQYF
.	TRBV28	TRBJ2-1	.	TGTGCCAGCAGTTTACTTTACAATGAGCAGTTCTTC	CASSLLYNEQFF
.	TRBV2	TRBJ1-5	.	TGTGCCAGCAGTCCACAGGGAGATCAGCCCCAGCATTTT	CASSPQGDQPQHF
.	TRBV19	TRBJ2-3	TRBD2	TGTGCCAGTAGCCAGGGACTAGCGGGAGGATGGGATACGCAGTATTTT	CASSQGLAGGWDTQYF
.	TRBV10-3	TRBJ2-5	TRBD2	TGTGCCATCTCTCCCGGGGGGGGAGGTTCGGAGACCCAGTACTTC	CAISPGGGGSETQYF
.	TRBV28	TRBJ2-7	.	TGTGCCAGCAGTTTACAGCGCTTTACCTACGAGCAGTACTTC	CASSLQRFTYEQYF
.	TRBV6-2/TRBV6-3	TRBJ1-4	.	TGTGCCAGCAGTTACGAGGAGGAAAAACTGTTTTTT	CASSYEEEKLFF
few	TRBV27	TRBJ2-2	.	TGTGCCAGCAGTTTCGTACTAGGCAGACCGAACACCGGGGAGCTGTTTTTT	CASSFVLGRPNTGELFF
few	TRBV19	TRBJ2-1	.	TGTGCCAGTAGTCCCAGCCCCCCCGGGGAGGCGGGATCCTACAATGAGCAGTTCTTC	CASSPSPPGEAGSYNEQFF
few	TRBV29-1	TRBJ2-7	.	TGCAGCGCCCAAATCCAGGGTTCGGCCGAGCAGTACTTC	CSAQIQGSAEQYF
.	TRBV7-9	TRBJ2-3	.	TGTGCCAGCAGCTTGCGGGGTTCGGGCACAGATACGCAGTATTTT	CASSLRGSGTDTQYF
.	TRBV5-4	TRBJ1-2	TRBD1	TGTGCCAGCAGGGGGACAGGGGGAGGCTATGGCTACACCTTC	CASRGTGGGYGYTF
.	TRBV19	TRBJ2-1	.	TGTGCCAGTAGTATTCTCGGCGTGGGCTCGGGGAATGAGCAGTTCTTC	CASSILGVGSGNEQFF
.	TRBV18	TRBJ2-3	TRBD1	TGTGCCAGCTCACCACGGACAGGGGCTGGCACAGATACGCAGTATTTT	CASSPRTGAGTDTQYF
few	TRBV27	TRBJ1-2	.	TGTGCCAGCAGTTTTTGGGGGCGCAGGGACACCTTC	CASSFWGRRDTF
.	TRBV4-3	TRBJ1-2	TRBD1	TGCGCCAGCAGCCTGGGGACAGGGGACTATGGCTACACCTTC	CASSLGTGDYGYTF
.	TRBV5-6	TRBJ2-7	.	TGTGCCAGCAGCTTGGAGTGGGGGCGCCGGGACGAGCAGTACTTC	CASSLEWGRRDEQYF
.	TRBV6-6	TRBJ2-1	.	TGTGCCAGTTCCGGCGGGACAGCCCACAATGAGCAGTTCTTC	CASSGGTAHNEQFF
.	TRBV6-1	TRBJ2-3	.	TGTGCCAGCAGTGATTTGTACGGAGGTCGAACAGATACGCAGTATTTT	CASSDLYGGRTDTQYF
many	TRBV19	TRBJ1-4	.	TGTGCCAGTAGTATTGTGAGGGCGGCGGTGGAAAAACTGTTTTTT	CASSIVRAAVEKLFF
.	TRBV7-7	TRBJ2-5	TRBD2	TGTGCCAGCAGCTTGGTACTAGCGGGACCGGGGACCCAGTACTTC	CASSLVLAGPGTQYF
.	TRBV4-1	TRBJ2-3	TRBD2	TGCGCCAGCAGCCAGACGGCTAGCGGGAACACAGATACGCAGTATTTT	CASSQTASGNTDTQYF
.	TRBV9	TRBJ1-2	TRBD1	TGTGCCAGCAGCTTAGGCGGGACAGGGGGCAACTATGGCTACACCTTC	CASSLGGTGGNYGYTF
.	TRBV21-1	TRBJ2-7	.	TGTGCCAGCAGCAAATTGACCCACGACAGTCCCTACGAGCAGTACTTC	CASSKLTHDSPYEQYF
few	TRBV5-6	TRBJ2-7	.	TGTGCCAGCAGCTTGGGCGGGACGCGTAGGGCCTACGAGCAGTACTTC	CASSLGGTRRAYEQYF
.	TRBV19	TRBJ1-1	TRBD1	TGTGCCAGTAGTATCGGGGACAGGGGCACTGAAGCTTTCTTT	CASSIGDRGTEAFF
once	TRBV7-2	TRBJ1-5	.	TGTGCCAGCAGCTCGTCGGGCAATCAGCCCCAGCATTTT	CASSSSGNQPQHF
.	TRBV7-9	TRBJ2-1	TRBD2	TGTGCCAGCAGCTTTGGACTAGTGGATGAGCAGTTCTTC	CASSFGLVDEQFF
once	TRBV13	TRBJ2-3	TRBD2	TGTGCCAGCAGCTTCAGGACTAGCGGGACTCCTACGCAGTATTTT	CASSFRTSGTPTQYF
.	TRBV6-5	TRBJ2-1	TRBD2	TGTGCCAGCACCCTACTAGCGGGAGCTGAGCAGTTCTTC	CASTLLAGAEQFF
few	TRBV18	TRBJ2-2	.	TGTGCCAGCTCAGAGACAGCCACCGGGGAGCTGTTTTTT	CASSETATGELFF
.	TRBV7-3	TRBJ1-1	TRBD1	TGTGCCAGCAGCTTAACGTTGGGACAGGGTGGGACTGAAGCTTTCTTT	CASSLTLGQGGTEAFF
once	TRBV5-1	TRBJ2-3	.	TGTGCCAGCACAGGGCAGCTAGATACGCAGTATTTT	CASTGQLDTQYF
.	TRBV2	TRBJ2-7	TRBD1	TGTGCCAGCAAGTTGGGACAGGGCGGCGAGCAGTACTTC	CASKLGQGGEQYF
.	TRBV6-5	TRBJ2-7	.	TGTGCCAGCAGCACCCGGATGGAGAGAGGGTACGAGCAGTACTTC	CASSTRMERGYEQYF
few	TRBV12-3/TRBV12-4	TRBJ1-1	.	TGTGCCAGCAGTTTTATCCGGTACACTGAAGCTTTCTTT	CASSFIRYTEAFF
once	TRBV19	TRBJ1-1	.	TGTGCCAGTAGTATGGTGCCCGGGAACACTGAAGCTTTCTTT	CASSMVPGNTEAFF
.	TRBV20-1	TRBJ2-3	.	TGCAGTGCTAGTGGCGGGACGGCAGATACGCAGTATTTT	CSASGGTADTQYF
.	TRBV9	TRBJ1-5	TRBD1	TGTGCCAGCAGCGTAGGGACAGGGGACAATCAGCCCCAGCATTTT	CASSVGTGDNQPQHF
.	TRBV4-2	TRBJ2-6	.	TGTGCCAGCAGCCAAGAGGTGGGAGCTGGGGCCAACGTCCTGACTTTC	CASSQEVGAGANVLTF
.	TRBV5-1	TRBJ2-5	.	TGCGCCAGCAGCTTGGGGCAGCAAGAGACCCAGTACTTC	CASSLGQQETQYF
once	TRBV4-1	TRBJ1-5	TRBD1	TGCGCCAGCAGCGCTGGGACAGGGGGGGCTAGCAATCAGCCCCAGCATTTT	CASSAGTGGASNQPQHF
.	TRBV6-5	TRBJ2-7	.	TGTGCCAGCAGTTGGAGGCTTTTCTACGAGCAGTACTTC	CASSWRLFYEQYF